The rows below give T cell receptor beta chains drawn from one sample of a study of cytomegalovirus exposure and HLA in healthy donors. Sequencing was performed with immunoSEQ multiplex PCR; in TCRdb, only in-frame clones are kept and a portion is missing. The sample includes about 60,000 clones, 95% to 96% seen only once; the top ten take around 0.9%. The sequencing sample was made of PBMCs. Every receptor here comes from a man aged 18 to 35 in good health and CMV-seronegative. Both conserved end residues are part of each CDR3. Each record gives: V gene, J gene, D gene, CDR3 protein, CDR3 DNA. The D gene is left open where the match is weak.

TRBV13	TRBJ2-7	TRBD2	CASSPTLGWRENPGGEQYF	TGTGCCAGCAGCCCTACCTTGGGGTGGCGGGAAAATCCGGGGGGCGAGCAGTACTTC
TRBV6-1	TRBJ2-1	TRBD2	CASSDLAGDSSYNEQFF	TGTGCCAGCAGTGATCTAGCGGGGGATAGCTCCTACAATGAGCAGTTCTTC
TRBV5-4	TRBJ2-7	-	CASSLDSGEQYF	TGTGCCAGCAGCCTAGACTCTGGCGAGCAGTACTTC
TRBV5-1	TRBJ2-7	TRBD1	CASSWGTGYEQYF	TGCGCCAGCAGCTGGGGGACAGGCTACGAGCAGTACTTC
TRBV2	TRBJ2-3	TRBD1	CASQGVSTDTQYF	TGTGCCAGCCAGGGGGTAAGCACAGATACGCAGTATTTT
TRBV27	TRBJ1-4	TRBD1	CASSHDRGGKLFF	TGTGCCAGCAGTCACGACAGGGGGGGAAAACTGTTTTTT
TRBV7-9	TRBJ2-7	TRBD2	CASSPGLAGGVAYF	TGTGCCAGCAGCCCAGGACTAGCGGGAGGAGTCGCGTACTTC
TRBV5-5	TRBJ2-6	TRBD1	CASSFWGQGAAGANVLTF	TGTGCCAGCAGCTTTTGGGGACAGGGGGCAGCAGGGGCCAACGTCCTGACTTTC
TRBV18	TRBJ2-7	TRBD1	CASSWEGTGFDEQYF	TGTGCCAGCTCCTGGGAGGGGACAGGGTTCGACGAGCAGTACTTC
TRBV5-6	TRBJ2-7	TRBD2	CASSLGGLPYEQYF	TGTGCCAGCAGCTTGGGGGGACTACCCTACGAGCAGTACTTC
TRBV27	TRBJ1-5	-	CASSLGRRGQPQHF	TGTGCCAGCAGTTTAGGCAGGCGGGGTCAGCCCCAGCATTTT